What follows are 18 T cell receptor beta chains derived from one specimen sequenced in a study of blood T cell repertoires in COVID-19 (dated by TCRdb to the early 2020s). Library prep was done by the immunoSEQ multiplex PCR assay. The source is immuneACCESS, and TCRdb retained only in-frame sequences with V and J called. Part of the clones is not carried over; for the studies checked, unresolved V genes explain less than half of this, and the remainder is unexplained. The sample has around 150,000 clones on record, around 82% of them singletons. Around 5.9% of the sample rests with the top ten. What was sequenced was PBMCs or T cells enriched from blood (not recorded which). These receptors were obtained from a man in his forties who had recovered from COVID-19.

CDR3 loop: CASSLWAGPNTEAFF. CDR3 sequence (DNA): TGTGCCAGCAGCTTATGGGCAGGGCCGAACACTGAAGCTTTCTTT. The chain combines TRBV7-3 with TRBJ1-1; D perhaps matches TRBD1 (5 bases). This CDR3 region has 15 residues. V lost 2 bases to trimming and J lost 1 base, with 11 bases between them. Germline values: CDR1 SGHTA, CDR2 FQGTGA.

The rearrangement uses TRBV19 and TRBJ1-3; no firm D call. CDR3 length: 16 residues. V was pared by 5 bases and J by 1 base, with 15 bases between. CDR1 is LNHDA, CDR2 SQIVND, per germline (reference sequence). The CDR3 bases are TGTGCCAGTAGTCCCCGGGGTTTGTTATCTGGAAACACCATATATTTT. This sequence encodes CASSPRGLLSGNTIYF.

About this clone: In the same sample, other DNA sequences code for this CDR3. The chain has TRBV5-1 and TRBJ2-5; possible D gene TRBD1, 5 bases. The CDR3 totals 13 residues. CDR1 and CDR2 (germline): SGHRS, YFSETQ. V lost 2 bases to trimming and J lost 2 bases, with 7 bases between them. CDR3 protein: CASSLSGQETQYF. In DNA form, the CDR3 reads TGCGCCAGCAGCTTATCAGGGCAAGAGACCCAGTACTTC.

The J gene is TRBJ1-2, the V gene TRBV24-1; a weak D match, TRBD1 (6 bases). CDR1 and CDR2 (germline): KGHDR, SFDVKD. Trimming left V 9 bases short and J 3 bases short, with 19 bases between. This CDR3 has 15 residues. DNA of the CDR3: TGTGCCACCCAGGGGATCCGCCTAGGCGACTATGGCTACACCTTC. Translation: CATQGIRLGDYGYTF.

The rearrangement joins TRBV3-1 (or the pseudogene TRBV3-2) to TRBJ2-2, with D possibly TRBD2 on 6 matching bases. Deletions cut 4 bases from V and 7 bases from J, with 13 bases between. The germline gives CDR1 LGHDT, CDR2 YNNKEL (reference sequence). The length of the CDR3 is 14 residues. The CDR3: CASSLLAGYGELFF. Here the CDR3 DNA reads TGTGCCAGCAGCCTACTAGCCGGGTACGGGGAGCTGTTTTTT.

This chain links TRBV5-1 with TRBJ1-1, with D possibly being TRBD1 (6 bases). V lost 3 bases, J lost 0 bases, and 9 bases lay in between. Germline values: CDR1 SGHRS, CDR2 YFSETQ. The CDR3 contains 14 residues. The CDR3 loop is CASSWTVLNTEAFF. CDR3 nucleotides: TGCGCCAGCAGCTGGACAGTTTTGAACACTGAAGCTTTCTTT.

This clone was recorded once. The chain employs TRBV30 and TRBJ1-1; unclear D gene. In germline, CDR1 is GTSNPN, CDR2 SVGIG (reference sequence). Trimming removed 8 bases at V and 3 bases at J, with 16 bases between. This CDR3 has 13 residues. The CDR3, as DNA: TGTGCCCAACGGGATGAGGGTTACACTGAAGCTTTCTTT. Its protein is CAQRDEGYTEAFF.

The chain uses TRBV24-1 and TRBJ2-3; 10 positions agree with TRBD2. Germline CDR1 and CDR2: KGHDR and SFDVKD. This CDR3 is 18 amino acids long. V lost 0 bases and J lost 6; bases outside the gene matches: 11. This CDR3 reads CATSDLEASGGFPDTQYF. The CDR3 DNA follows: TGTGCCACCAGTGATTTGGAAGCTAGCGGGGGCTTCCCGGATACGCAGTATTTT.

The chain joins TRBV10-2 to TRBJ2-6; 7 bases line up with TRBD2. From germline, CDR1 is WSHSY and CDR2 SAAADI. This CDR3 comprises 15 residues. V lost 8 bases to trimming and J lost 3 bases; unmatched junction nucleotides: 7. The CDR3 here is CASEKGGLGANVLTF. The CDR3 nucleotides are TGCGCCAGCGAGAAGGGAGGGCTTGGGGCCAACGTCCTGACTTTC.

For the CDR3, the DNA is TGTGCCAGCAGGGCTGACAGGGGTGGCAATCAGCCCCAGCATTTT. Protein sequence: CASRADRGGNQPQHF. V and J are TRBV2 and TRBJ1-5; 8 bases line up with TRBD1. CDR3 length equals 15 residues. The germline V gene has CDR1 SNHLY and CDR2 FYNNEI. Trimming cost V 6 bases and J 2 bases; bases outside gene matches: 6.

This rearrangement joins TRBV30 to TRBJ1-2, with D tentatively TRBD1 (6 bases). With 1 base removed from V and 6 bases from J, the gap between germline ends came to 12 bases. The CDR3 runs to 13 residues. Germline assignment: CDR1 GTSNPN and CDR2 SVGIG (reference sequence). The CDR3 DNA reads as TGTGCCTGGAGTGAGCAGGGGTATGATGGCTACACCTTC. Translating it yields CAWSEQGYDGYTF.

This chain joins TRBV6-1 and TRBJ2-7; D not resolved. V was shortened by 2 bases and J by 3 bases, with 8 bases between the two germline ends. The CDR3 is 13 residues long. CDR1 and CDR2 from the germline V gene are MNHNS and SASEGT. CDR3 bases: TGTGCCAGCAGTGAAAGCATAAACTACGAGCAGTACGTC. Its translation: CASSESINYEQYV.

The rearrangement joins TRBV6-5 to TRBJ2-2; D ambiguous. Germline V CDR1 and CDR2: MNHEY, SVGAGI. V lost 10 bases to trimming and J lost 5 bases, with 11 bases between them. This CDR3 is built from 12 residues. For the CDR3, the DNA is TGTGCCACCAACCCGAGTACCGGGGAGCTGTTTTTT. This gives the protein CATNPSTGELFF.

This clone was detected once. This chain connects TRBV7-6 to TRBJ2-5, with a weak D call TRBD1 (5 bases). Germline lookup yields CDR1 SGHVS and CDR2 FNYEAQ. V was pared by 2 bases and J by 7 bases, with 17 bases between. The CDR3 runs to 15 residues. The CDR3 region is CASSLSQGAYGTQYF. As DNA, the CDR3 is TGTGCCAGCAGCTTAAGCCAAGGGGCGTACGGGACCCAGTACTTC.

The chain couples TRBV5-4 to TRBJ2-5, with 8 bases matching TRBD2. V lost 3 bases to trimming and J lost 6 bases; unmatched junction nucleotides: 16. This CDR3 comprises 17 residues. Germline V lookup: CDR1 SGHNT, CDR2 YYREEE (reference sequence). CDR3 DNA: TGTGCCAGCAGCTGGGGACTAGTTGACCGAGGGGCGAAGACCCAGTACTTC. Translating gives CASSWGLVDRGAKTQYF.

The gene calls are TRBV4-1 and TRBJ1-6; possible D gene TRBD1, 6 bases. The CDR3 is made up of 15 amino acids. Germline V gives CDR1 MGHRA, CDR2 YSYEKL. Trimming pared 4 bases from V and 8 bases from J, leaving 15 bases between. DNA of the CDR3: TGCGCCAGCAGCCTCCGGGACACCGCTTATTCACCCCTCCACTTT. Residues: CASSLRDTAYSPLHF.

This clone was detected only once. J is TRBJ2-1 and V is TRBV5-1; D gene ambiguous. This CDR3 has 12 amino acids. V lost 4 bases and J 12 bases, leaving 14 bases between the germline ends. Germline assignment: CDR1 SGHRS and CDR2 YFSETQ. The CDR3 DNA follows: TGCGCCAGCAGCCTCGACCTAGTAGTGCAGTTCTTC. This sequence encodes CASSLDLVVQFF.

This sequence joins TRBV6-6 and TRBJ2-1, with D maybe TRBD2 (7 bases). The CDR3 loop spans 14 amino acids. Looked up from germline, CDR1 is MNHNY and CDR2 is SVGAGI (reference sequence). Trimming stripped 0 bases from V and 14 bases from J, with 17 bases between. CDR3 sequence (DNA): TGTGCCAGCAGTTACTCGTTATACGGAGGGGGGGAGTTCTTC. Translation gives CASSYSLYGGGEFF.